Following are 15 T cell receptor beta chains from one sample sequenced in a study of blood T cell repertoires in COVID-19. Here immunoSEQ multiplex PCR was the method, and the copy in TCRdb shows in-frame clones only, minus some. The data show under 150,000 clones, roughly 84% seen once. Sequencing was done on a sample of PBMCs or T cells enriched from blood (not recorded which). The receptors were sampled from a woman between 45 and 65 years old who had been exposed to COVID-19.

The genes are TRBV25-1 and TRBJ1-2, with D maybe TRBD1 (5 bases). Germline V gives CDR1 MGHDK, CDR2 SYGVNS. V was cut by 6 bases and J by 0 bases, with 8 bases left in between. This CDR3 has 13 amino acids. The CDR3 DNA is TGTGCCAGCAGCCAGGGCACTAACTATGGCTACACCTTC. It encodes CASSQGTNYGYTF.

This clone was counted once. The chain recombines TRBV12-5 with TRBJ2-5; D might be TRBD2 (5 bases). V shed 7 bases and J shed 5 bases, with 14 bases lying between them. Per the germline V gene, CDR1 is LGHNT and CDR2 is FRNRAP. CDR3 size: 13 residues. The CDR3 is CASVHSVRETQYF. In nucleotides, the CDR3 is TGTGCTAGTGTTCATAGCGTTAGGGAGACCCAGTACTTC.

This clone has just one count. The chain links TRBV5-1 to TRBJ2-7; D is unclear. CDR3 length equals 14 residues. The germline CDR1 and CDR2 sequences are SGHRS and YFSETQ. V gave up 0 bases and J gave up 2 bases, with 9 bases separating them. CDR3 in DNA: TGCGCCAGCAGCTTGGTCTCGTCTACCTACGAGCAGTACTTC. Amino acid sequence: CASSLVSSTYEQYF.

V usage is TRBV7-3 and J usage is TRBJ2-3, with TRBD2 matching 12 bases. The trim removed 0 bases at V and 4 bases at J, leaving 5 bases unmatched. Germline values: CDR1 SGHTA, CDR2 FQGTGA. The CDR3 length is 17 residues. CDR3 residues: CASSLTPASGGADTQYF. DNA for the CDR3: TGTGCCAGCAGCTTAACTCCGGCTAGCGGGGGGGCAGATACGCAGTATTTT.

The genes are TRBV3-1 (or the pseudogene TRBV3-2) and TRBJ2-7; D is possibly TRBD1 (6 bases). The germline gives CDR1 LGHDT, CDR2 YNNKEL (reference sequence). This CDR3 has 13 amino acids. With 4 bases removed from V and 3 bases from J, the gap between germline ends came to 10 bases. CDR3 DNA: TGTGCCAGCAGCCGGACAGTTAACTACGAGCAGTACTTC. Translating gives CASSRTVNYEQYF.

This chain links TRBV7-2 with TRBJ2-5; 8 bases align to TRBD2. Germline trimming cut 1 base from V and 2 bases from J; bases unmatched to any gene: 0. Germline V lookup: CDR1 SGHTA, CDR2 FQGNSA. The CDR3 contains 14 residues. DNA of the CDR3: TGTGCCAGCAGCTTAGGCGGGGGGCAAGAGACCCAGTACTTC. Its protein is CASSLGGGQETQYF.

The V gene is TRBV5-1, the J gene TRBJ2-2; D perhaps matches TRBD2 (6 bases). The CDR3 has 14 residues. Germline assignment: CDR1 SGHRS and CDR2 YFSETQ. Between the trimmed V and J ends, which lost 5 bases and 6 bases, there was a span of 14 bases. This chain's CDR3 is CASRGGHNAGELFF. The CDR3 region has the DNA TGCGCCAGCAGGGGAGGACATAACGCCGGGGAGCTGTTTTTT.

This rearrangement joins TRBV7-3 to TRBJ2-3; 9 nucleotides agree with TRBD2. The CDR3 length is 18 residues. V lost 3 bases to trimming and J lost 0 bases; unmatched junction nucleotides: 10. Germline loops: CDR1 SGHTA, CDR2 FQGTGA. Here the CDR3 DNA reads TGTGCCAGCAGCTTCCTCCCTCTAGCGGGGTCTAGCACAGATACGCAGTATTTT. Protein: CASSFLPLAGSSTDTQYF.

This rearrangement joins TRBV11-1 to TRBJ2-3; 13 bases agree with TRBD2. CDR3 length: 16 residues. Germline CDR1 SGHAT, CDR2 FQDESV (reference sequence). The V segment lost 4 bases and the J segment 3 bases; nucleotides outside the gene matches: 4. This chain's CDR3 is CASSSLAGGPTDTQYF. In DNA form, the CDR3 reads TGTGCCAGCAGCTCACTAGCGGGGGGGCCTACAGATACGCAGTATTTT.

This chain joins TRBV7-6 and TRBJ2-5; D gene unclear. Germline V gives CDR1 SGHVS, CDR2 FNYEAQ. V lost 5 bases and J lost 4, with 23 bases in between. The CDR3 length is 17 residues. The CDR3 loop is CASSPRLPSPGIETQYF. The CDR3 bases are TGTGCCAGCAGCCCTAGATTACCATCGCCGGGTATAGAGACCCAGTACTTC.

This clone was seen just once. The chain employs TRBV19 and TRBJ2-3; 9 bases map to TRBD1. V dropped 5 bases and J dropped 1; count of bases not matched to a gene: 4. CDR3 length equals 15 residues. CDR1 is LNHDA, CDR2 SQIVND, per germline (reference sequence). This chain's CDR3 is CASSPRTGGTDTQYF. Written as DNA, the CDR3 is TGTGCCAGTAGTCCCCGGACAGGGGGCACAGATACGCAGTATTTT.

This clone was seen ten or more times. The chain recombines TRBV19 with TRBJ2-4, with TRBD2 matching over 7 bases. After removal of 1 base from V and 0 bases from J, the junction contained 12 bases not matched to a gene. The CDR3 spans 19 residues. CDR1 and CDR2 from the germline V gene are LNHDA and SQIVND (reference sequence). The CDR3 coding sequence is TGTGCCAGTAGTATAGGGCGCGGGGGAGCACAGTTAGCCAAAAACATTCAGTACTTC. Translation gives CASSIGRGGAQLAKNIQYF.

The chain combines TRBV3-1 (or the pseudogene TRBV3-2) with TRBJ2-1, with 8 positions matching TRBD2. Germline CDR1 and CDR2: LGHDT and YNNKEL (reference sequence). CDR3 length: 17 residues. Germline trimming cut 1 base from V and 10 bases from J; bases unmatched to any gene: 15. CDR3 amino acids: CASSQVQGPGGRNEQFF. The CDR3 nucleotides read TGTGCCAGCAGCCAAGTACAGGGTCCGGGCGGGAGGAACGAGCAGTTCTTC.

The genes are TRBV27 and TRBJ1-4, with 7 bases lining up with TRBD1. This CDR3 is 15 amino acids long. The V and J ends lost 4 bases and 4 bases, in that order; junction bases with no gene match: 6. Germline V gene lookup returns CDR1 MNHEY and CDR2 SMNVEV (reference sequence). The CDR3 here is CASSSFRDSNEKLFF. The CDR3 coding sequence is TGTGCCAGCAGTTCCTTTAGGGACAGTAATGAAAAACTGTTTTTT.

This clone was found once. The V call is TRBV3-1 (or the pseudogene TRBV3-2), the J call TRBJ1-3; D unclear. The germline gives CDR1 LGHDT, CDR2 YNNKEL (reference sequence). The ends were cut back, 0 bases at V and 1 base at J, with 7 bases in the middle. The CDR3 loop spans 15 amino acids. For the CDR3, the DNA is TGTGCCAGCAGCCAAGATCTCTCTTCTGGAAACACCATATATTTT. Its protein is CASSQDLSSGNTIYF.